The 30 T cell receptor beta chains in this list originate from one sample, sequenced in a study of blood T cells in healthy people across ages. It was with a sample-barcoded 5' primer and a J-beta primer mix that a second PCR of about 7 to 12 cycles was run. TCRdb reprocessed the 5' RACE reads via MiXCR and lists one record per CDR3 protein. The top ten hold more than 35% of the sample, which has approximately 690,000 distinct CDR3 sequences, under 70% seen once. The source material was blood. The receptor set was obtained from a man between 60 and 75 years old in good health.

The rearrangement links TRBV20-1 to TRBJ2-7; 8 bases match TRBD2. V shed 6 bases, J shed 2 bases, and the junction held 12 bases outside the gene matches. Per the germline V gene, CDR1 is DFQATT and CDR2 is SNEGSKA (reference sequence). The CDR3 extends over 15 amino acids. The CDR3 DNA is TGCAGTGCCCCTGATCCAGCGGGGGCGACCTACGAGCAGTACTTC. Protein: CSAPDPAGATYEQYF.

The V call is TRBV3-1, the J call TRBJ2-5; TRBD2 matches 9 bases. The trim removed 6 bases at V and 3 bases at J, leaving 5 bases unmatched. From germline, CDR1 is LGHDT and CDR2 YNNKEL (reference sequence). The CDR3 length is 14 residues. CDR3 nucleotide sequence: TGTGCCAGCAGTATTAGCGGGGGCAAAGAGACCCAGTACTTC. This gives the protein CASSISGGKETQYF.

The chain combines TRBV5-1 with TRBJ2-3; the match to TRBD2 covers 7 bases. J lost 4 bases, V lost 0 bases, and 2 bases had no gene match. Germline loops: CDR1 SGHRS, CDR2 YFSETQ. This CDR3 has 14 residues. CDR3 protein: CASSLGDYPDTQYF. The CDR3 DNA follows: TGCGCCAGCAGCTTGGGGGACTATCCAGATACGCAGTATTTT.

Turning to this clonotype: One junction end does not reproduce the germline sequence, and a read error may be involved. The V and J genes are TRBV11-2 and TRBJ2-4, with D hard to call. Germline V lookup: CDR1 SGHAT, CDR2 FQNNGV. The CDR3 spans 13 residues. In DNA form, the CDR3 reads TGTGCCAGCAGCGTAGATCTTCGGAGACACCAGTACTTC. Amino acids: CASSVDLRRHQYF. Full variable domain (rest looked up from reference TRBV11-2 and TRBJ2-4): EAGVAQSPRYKIIEKRQSVAFWCNPISGHATLYWYQQILGQGPKLLIQFQNNGVVDDSQLPKDRFSAERLKGVDSTLKIQPAKLEDSAVYLCASSVDLRRHQYFGAGTRLSVL.

This rearrangement joins TRBV5-5 to TRBJ2-7, with 7 bases aligning to TRBD1. CDR1 is SGHKS and CDR2 is YYEKEE in the germline V gene (reference sequence). CDR3 size: 14 residues. Trimming took 2 bases from V and 7 from J; bases not matched to a gene: 9. Here the CDR3 reads CASSLLQGVGEQYF. The CDR3 DNA reads as TGTGCCAGCAGCTTACTGCAGGGGGTTGGGGAGCAGTACTTC.

About this clonotype: An end of the junction does not agree with germline; a read error may underlie this. The rearrangement joins TRBV10-2 to TRBJ2-7; TRBD1 agrees at 7 bases. Germline loops: CDR1 WSHSY, CDR2 SAAADI. There are 16 residues in the CDR3. CDR3 region: CASSESMRGPSYEQYF. As DNA, the CDR3 is TGCGCCAGCAGTGAGTCTATGAGGGGGCCGTCCTACGAACAGTACTTC.

The rearrangement joins TRBV18 to TRBJ2-7; D is unclear. The germline V gene encodes CDR1 KGHSH and CDR2 LQKENI. Trimming removed 0 bases at V and 2 bases at J, with 8 bases between. The CDR3 runs to 14 residues. The CDR3 DNA sequence: TGTGCCAGCTCACCACCGCACAAAACCTACGAGCAGTACTTC. Protein: CASSPPHKTYEQYF.

The chain recombines TRBV2 with TRBJ2-7; 7 nucleotides match TRBD1. The CDR3 consists of 14 residues. V gave up 3 bases and J gave up 4 bases; unmatched junction bases: 6. The germline V gene encodes CDR1 SNHLY and CDR2 FYNNEI. Here the CDR3 reads CASSEVGTAYEQYF. DNA for the CDR3: TGTGCCAGCAGTGAGGTAGGGACAGCGTACGAGCAGTACTTC.

The V and J genes are TRBV12-3 or TRBV12-4 and TRBJ1-2; D possibly corresponds to TRBD1 (6 bases). The CDR3 spans 12 residues. V was pared by 6 bases and J by 10 bases, with 15 bases between. The DNA for the CDR3 is TGTGCCAGCAGCCTTGGGGGCGGGGACTACACCTTC. Translated, it gives CASSLGGGDYTF.

The chain carries TRBV11-2 and TRBJ2-1; 8 bases agree with TRBD2. The J call is in doubt because the DNA end fits TRBJ2-7 better. The CDR3 is 17 residues long. Germline loops: CDR1 SGHAT, CDR2 FQNNGV. Written as DNA, the CDR3 is TGTGCCAGCAGCTTAGTGCGGGGGGTCCTCTCCTACAATGAGCAGTACTTC. This codes for CASSLVRGVLSYNEQYF.

This chain connects TRBV12-3 or TRBV12-4 to TRBJ2-7; TRBD1 is a possible D gene (7 bases). The V gene lost 3 bases and the J gene lost 5 bases, with 17 bases spanning the gap. This CDR3 region has 15 residues. This chain's CDR3 is CASSLRLTGRNEQYF. In DNA, the CDR3 is TGTGCCAGCAGTTTGAGGTTGACAGGGAGGAACGAGCAGTACTTC.

About this clonotype: This may come from a read error, since a much larger clone is one base off. The rearrangement joins TRBV15 to TRBJ1-2; 11 nucleotides match TRBD1. CDR1 and CDR2 (germline): LNHNV, YYDKDF (reference sequence). This CDR3 has 13 amino acids. The CDR3 DNA follows: TGTGTCACCAGCAGGGACAGGGGGAATGGCTACACCTTC. Its protein is CVTSRDRGNGYTF.

CDR3 loop: CATGSSGGTQYF. The CDR3 DNA is TGTGCCACTGGGTCTTCGGGGGGGACCCAGTACTTC. The chain has TRBV24-1 and TRBJ2-7; TRBD2 matches 7 bases. The J call could be wrong; TRBJ2-5 is a better fit for the DNA end. The CDR3 spans 12 residues. The germline CDR1 and CDR2 sequences are KGHDR and SFDVKD.

This clonotype occurred once. This rearrangement joins TRBV5-1 to TRBJ1-1, with 7 bases lining up with TRBD1. The germline gives CDR1 SGHRS, CDR2 YFSETQ. Trimming removed 0 bases from V and 0 bases from J; junction bases left unmatched: 5. This CDR3 spans 16 amino acids. CDR3 residues: CASSLAGQTLNTEAFF. The CDR3 DNA reads TGCGCCAGCAGCTTGGCGGGACAGACGCTGAACACTGAAGCTTTCTTT.

In DNA, the CDR3 is TGTGCCAGCAGCCGGGACCAGAACTACGAGCAGTACTTC. This gives the protein CASSRDQNYEQYF. The V call is TRBV7-9, the J call TRBJ2-7, with D possibly called TRBD1 or TRBD2 (5 bases each). The V gene's germline CDR1 is SEHNR and CDR2 FQNEAQ (reference sequence). The V end was cut by 5 bases, the J end by 3 bases, with 11 bases between. The length of the CDR3 is 13 residues. Together with reference TRBV7-9 and TRBJ2-7, the CDR3 gives the full variable domain: DTGVSQNPRHKITKRGQNVTFRCDPISEHNRLYWYRQTLGQGPEFLTYFQNEAQLEKSRLLSDRFSAERPKGSFSTLEIQRTEQGDSAMYLCASSRDQNYEQYFGPGTRLTVT.

The gene calls are TRBV20-1 and TRBJ2-1; 7 bases match TRBD1. Trimming removed 1 base from V and 4 bases from J; junction bases left unmatched: 4. Per germline, CDR1 DFQATT and CDR2 SNEGSKA (reference sequence). The CDR3 consists of 14 residues. The CDR3 DNA reads TGCAGTGCTAGAGCGGGACAGCAATACAATGAGCAGTTCTTC. Its protein product is CSARAGQQYNEQFF.

The chain employs TRBV7-2 and TRBJ1-5; D is possibly TRBD1 (5 bases). The CDR3 loop spans 15 amino acids. Trimming removed 1 base at V and 7 bases at J, with 14 bases between. CDR1 is SGHTA, CDR2 FQGNSA, per germline. CDR3 in amino acids: CASSLEVGRVQPQHF. In DNA, the CDR3 is TGTGCCAGCAGCTTAGAAGTGGGGCGCGTCCAGCCCCAGCATTTT.

J is TRBJ2-3 and V is TRBV2; 9 positions agree with TRBD2. V lost 2 bases and J lost 7; bases outside the gene matches: 13. The CDR3 has 17 amino acids. Germline lookup yields CDR1 SNHLY and CDR2 FYNNEI. The CDR3 here is CASSERASGAPTNTQYF. The CDR3 DNA follows: TGTGCCAGCAGTGAACGTGCTAGCGGGGCACCTACGAATACGCAGTATTTT.

This chain links TRBV19 with TRBJ2-1; D is possibly TRBD1 or TRBD2 (5 bases each). The CDR3 is made up of 12 amino acids. Trimming removed 3 bases from V and 10 bases from J, with 10 bases in between. Germline V gives CDR1 LNHDA, CDR2 SQIVND (reference sequence). The CDR3 sequence is CASSMRGREQFF. The CDR3 DNA reads TGTGCCAGTAGTATGAGGGGCAGAGAGCAGTTCTTC. Complete variable domain (other parts from reference TRBV19 and TRBJ2-1): DGGITQSPKYLFRKEGQNVTLSCEQNLNHDAMYWYRQDPGQGLRLIYYSQIVNDFQKGDIAEGYSVSREKKESFPLTVTSAQKNPTAFYLCASSMRGREQFFGPGTRLTVL.

V usage is TRBV7-9 and J usage is TRBJ2-4; tentatively, D is TRBD1 (7 bases). The last part of the DNA fits TRBJ2-7 better; the J call may be wrong. The CDR3 spans 15 residues. Per the germline V gene, CDR1 is SEHNR and CDR2 is FQNEAQ (reference sequence). In DNA, the CDR3 is TGTGCCAGCAGCCATGACAGGGAGGTCTCCTACGAGCAGTACTTC. Translation gives CASSHDREVSYEQYF.

The rearrangement joins TRBV27 to TRBJ2-7; the D gene is possibly TRBD2 (7 bases). The germline V and J ends were trimmed by 5 bases and 4 bases, with 18 bases remaining between them. This CDR3 region has 15 residues. CDR1 and CDR2 (germline): MNHEY, SMNVEV (reference sequence). The CDR3 protein is CASSQRGGAVYEQYF. The CDR3 DNA reads TGTGCCAGCAGTCAGAGGGGGGGCGCAGTATACGAGCAGTACTTC.

This sequence joins TRBV3-1 and TRBJ2-7, with 9 bases fitting TRBD1. Germline CDR1 and CDR2: LGHDT and YNNKEL (reference sequence). The CDR3 consists of 14 residues. After removal of 4 bases from V and 2 bases from J, the junction contained 3 bases not matched to a gene. CDR3: CASSLGTGPYEQYF. The CDR3 DNA is TGTGCCAGCAGCCTAGGGACAGGGCCCTACGAGCAGTACTTC.

The rearrangement links TRBV5-1 to TRBJ2-3, with D perhaps being TRBD1 or TRBD2 (7 bases each). This CDR3 has 16 amino acids. Deletions cut 4 bases from V and 0 bases from J, with 15 bases between. Per germline, CDR1 SGHRS and CDR2 YFSETQ. The CDR3 spells CASSPKRDRSTDTQYF. CDR3 bases: TGCGCCAGCAGCCCAAAGCGGGACAGAAGCACAGATACGCAGTATTTT. The full variable domain, rest sourced from reference TRBV5-1 and TRBJ2-3, is KAGVTQTPRYLIKTRGQQVTLSCSPISGHRSVSWYQQTPGQGLQFLFEYFSETQRNKGNFPGRFSGRQFSNSRSEMNVSTLELGDSALYLCASSPKRDRSTDTQYFGPGTRLTVL.

This chain uses TRBV20-1 with TRBJ2-5; unclear D gene. The CDR3 totals 13 residues. V lost 2 bases, J lost 2 bases, and 9 bases lay in between. Germline V gene sequence: CDR1 DFQATT, CDR2 SNEGSKA (reference sequence). CDR3 nucleotide sequence: TGCAGTGCTAGAAGACGCTTGCAAGAGACCCAGTACTTC. It codes for CSARRRLQETQYF.

The CDR3 reads CASSLVEGGSYGYTF. The CDR3 bases are TGTGCCAGCAGCTTAGTTGAGGGGGGTTCCTATGGCTACACCTTC. The V gene is TRBV7-8, the J gene TRBJ1-2; tentatively, D is TRBD1 (6 bases). Germline CDR1 SGHVS, CDR2 FQNEAQ. This CDR3 is 15 amino acids long. V lost 1 base, J lost 4 bases, and 13 bases lay in between. The variable domain in full, completed from reference TRBV7-8 and TRBJ1-2, reads GAGVSQSPRYKVAKRGQDVALRCDPISGHVSLFWYQQALGQGPEFLTYFQNEAQLDKSGLPSDRFFAERPEGSVSTLKIQRTQQEDSAVYLCASSLVEGGSYGYTFGSGTRLTVV.

V gene TRBV11-3 combines with J gene TRBJ2-1; possible D gene TRBD1, 7 bases. Germline V CDR1 and CDR2: SGHNT, YENEEA. The CDR3 length is 12 residues. V was pared by 5 bases and J by 10 bases, with 12 bases between. The CDR3 nucleotides are TGTGCCAGCAGCCCAGGGGGGAGGGAGCAGTTCTTC. This sequence encodes CASSPGGREQFF.

The chain combines TRBV4-2 with TRBJ2-5; 8 bases fit TRBD2. The germline V gene has CDR1 LGHNA and CDR2 YNFKEQ. V trimming: 1 base; J trimming: 9 bases; junction bases outside the gene matches: 10. This CDR3 comprises 15 residues. CDR3 DNA: TGTGCCAGCAGCCAAGCCGGGACTAGTAGTCGGTCCCAGTACTTC. Protein product: CASSQAGTSSRSQYF.

The gene calls are TRBV12-3 or TRBV12-4 and TRBJ2-3; D possibly matches TRBD1 or TRBD2 (6 bases each). This CDR3 is 13 amino acids long. V lost 5 bases to trimming and J lost 6 bases, with 12 bases between them. The CDR3 region is CASSGRGRDTQYF. The CDR3 DNA follows: TGTGCCAGCAGTGGTCGGGGGCGGGATACGCAGTATTTT.

CDR3 nucleotide sequence: TGCAGTGCTAGAGATCCCCTCGGAACCTACGAGCAGTACTTC. Its protein is CSARDPLGTYEQYF. This rearrangement joins TRBV20-1 to TRBJ2-7, with D uncertain. The CDR3 is made up of 14 amino acids. V dropped 0 bases and J dropped 2 bases, with 11 bases sitting between them. From germline, CDR1 is DFQATT and CDR2 SNEGSKA (reference sequence).

J is TRBJ2-7 and V is TRBV4-2; D is perhaps TRBD1 (5 bases). V shed 5 bases and J shed 6 bases, with 17 bases lying between them. Germline CDR1 and CDR2: LGHNA and YNFKEQ. The CDR3 runs 14 residues. CDR3 nucleotides: TGTGCCAGCAGCTACCGGGCAGGGCAAGTCGAGCAGTACTTC. It is translated as CASSYRAGQVEQYF.